The entry below describes one TCR beta chain. V was clipped by 7 bases and J by 5 bases; unmatched bases: 7. CDR3 length: 13 residues. Germline V CDR1 and CDR2: SEHNR, FQNEAQ (reference sequence). This entry belongs to a study of blood T cell repertoires in COVID-19. As for the study in general: Researchers got acute and convalescent COVID-19 samples from the United States, Italy and Spain. T cells, B-cell-depleted T cells, or PBMCs supplied cDNA or gDNA.

Seattle-derived patients entered the study during active infection and were followed longitudinally. The authors' processing: Quantification of nucleated cells was approximated via reference gene primer amplification. This table comes from immunoSEQ multiplex PCR, and its TCRdb copy is limited to in-frame clones, with some not included. V, J and clone size were drawn from that table, and D and trimming were deduced from the DNA. The data hold under 450,000 clones, with approximately 89% observed a single time. The TCR sequence derives from a middle-aged woman with COVID-19, enrolled during active disease. The rearrangement uses TRBV7-9 and TRBJ1-1; 7 nucleotides align to TRBD1. Sequencing input: peripheral blood. CDR3 amino acids: CASTQGGRTEAFF. The CDR3 bases are TGTGCCAGCACCCAGGGGGGAAGAACTGAAGCTTTCTTT.